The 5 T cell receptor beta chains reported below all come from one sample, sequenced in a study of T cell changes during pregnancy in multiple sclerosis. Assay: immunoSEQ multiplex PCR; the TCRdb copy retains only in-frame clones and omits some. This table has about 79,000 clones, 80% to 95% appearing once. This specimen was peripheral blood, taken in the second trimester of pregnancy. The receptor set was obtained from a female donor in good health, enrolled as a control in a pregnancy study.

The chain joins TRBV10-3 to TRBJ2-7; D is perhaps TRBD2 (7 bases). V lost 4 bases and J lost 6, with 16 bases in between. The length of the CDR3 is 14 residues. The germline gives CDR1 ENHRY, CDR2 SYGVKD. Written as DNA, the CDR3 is TGTGCCATCAGTGTTGAGGGGGGGCCGTTCGAGCAGTACTTC. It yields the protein CAISVEGGPFEQYF.

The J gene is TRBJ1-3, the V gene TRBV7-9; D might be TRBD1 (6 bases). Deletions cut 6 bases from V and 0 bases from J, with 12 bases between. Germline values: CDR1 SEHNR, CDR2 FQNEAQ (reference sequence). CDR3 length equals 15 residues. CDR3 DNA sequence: TGTGCCAGCAGAGGGACACTTGACTCTGGAAACACCATATATTTT. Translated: CASRGTLDSGNTIYF.

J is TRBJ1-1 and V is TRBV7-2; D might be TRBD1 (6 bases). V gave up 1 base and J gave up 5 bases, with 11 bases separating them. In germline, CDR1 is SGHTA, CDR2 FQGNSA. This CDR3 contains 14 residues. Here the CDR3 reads CASSLDRAVTEAFF. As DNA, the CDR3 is TGTGCCAGCAGCTTAGACAGGGCAGTAACTGAAGCTTTCTTT.

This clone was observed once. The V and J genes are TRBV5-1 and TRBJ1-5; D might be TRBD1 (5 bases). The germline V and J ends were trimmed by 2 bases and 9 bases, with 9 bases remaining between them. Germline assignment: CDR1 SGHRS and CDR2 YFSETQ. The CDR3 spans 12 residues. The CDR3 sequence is CASSLPGGPQHF. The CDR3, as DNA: TGCGCCAGCAGCTTACCCGGGGGGCCCCAGCATTTT.

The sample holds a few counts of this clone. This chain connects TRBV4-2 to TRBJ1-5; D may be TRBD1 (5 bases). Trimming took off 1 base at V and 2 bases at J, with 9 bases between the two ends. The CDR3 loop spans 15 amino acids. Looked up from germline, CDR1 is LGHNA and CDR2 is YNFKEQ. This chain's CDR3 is CASSQAREGNQPQHF. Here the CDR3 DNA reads TGTGCCAGCAGCCAAGCCAGGGAGGGCAATCAGCCCCAGCATTTT.